This record concerns one T cell receptor beta chain sequence. The sample originates from a study of blood T cell repertoires in COVID-19. Study overall: The origin of the acute and convalescent COVID-19 samples was the United States, Italy and Spain.

Per germline, CDR1 SGHAT and CDR2 FQNNGV. V lost 1 base and J 3 bases, leaving 15 bases between the germline ends. This CDR3 is 16 amino acids long. Some clones are missing from TCRdb's copy, which holds only in-frame ones; the method was immunoSEQ multiplex PCR. Of about 73,000 clones listed, 83% are singletons. The J gene is TRBJ1-1, the V gene TRBV11-2; possibly TRBD1 for D (6 bases). The sequencing sample was made of peripheral blood. This clonotype originated in a woman in her fifties or sixties with acute or convalescent COVID-19. The CDR3 here is CASSLGQGFQHTEAFF. The CDR3 DNA reads as TGTGCCAGCAGCTTAGGGCAGGGGTTTCAGCACACTGAAGCTTTCTTT.